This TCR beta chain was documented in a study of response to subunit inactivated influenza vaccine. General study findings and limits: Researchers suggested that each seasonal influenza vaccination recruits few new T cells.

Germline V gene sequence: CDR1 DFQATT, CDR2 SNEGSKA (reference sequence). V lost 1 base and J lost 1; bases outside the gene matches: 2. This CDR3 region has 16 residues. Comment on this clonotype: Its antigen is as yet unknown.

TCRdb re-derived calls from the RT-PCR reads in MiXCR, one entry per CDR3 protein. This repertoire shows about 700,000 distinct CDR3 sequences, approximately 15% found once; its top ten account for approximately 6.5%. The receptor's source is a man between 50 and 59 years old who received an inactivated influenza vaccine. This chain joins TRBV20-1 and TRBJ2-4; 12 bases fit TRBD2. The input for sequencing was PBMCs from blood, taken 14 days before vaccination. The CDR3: CSARGTSGAAKNIQYF. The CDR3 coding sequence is TGCAGTGCTAGAGGGACTAGCGGGGCGGCCAAAAACATTCAGTACTTC.